This TCR beta chain emerged from a study of T cell responses to AZD1222 COVID-19 vaccine. The wider study: Whether given at about 4 or about 12 weeks, second doses were pooled.

The CDR3 has 13 residues. The germline gives CDR1 SGHDT, CDR2 YYEEEE. This table comes from immunoSEQ multiplex PCR, and its TCRdb copy is limited to in-frame clones, with some not included. The table lists 120,000 to 150,000 clones, more than 85% of them singletons. Turning to this clone: Its antigen is not identified. At one of its ends the junction is not consistent with the germline gene, which may arise from a read error.

Study findings and constraints: Baseline seropositivity occurred in only a handful of AZD1222 recipients. Females made up more of the donors, who were largely white British, and clonal diversity may have come out too low. The breadth and depth of Spike-specific TCRs increased once two AZD1222 doses had been given.

The starting material was peripheral blood, obtained on day 0 of AZD1222 vaccination. The receptor's source is an adult in good health. This chain joins TRBV5-6 and TRBJ2-7, with D tentatively TRBD1 or TRBD2 (6 bases each). The DNA of the CDR3 is TGTGCCAGCAGCCTCCAACCCCAGGGGTGGGGGGACTTC. Translated: CASSLQPQGWGDF.